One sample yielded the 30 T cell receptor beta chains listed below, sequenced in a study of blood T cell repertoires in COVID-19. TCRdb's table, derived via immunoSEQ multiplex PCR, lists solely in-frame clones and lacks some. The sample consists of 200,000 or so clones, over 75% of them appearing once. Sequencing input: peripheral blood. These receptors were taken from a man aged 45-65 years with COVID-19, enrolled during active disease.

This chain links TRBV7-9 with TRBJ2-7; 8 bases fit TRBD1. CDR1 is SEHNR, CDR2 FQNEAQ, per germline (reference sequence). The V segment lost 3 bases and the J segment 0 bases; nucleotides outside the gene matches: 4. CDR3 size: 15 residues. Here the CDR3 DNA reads TGTGCCAGCAGCTTCCGTGGACAGGGCTCCTACGAGCAGTACTTC. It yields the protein CASSFRGQGSYEQYF.

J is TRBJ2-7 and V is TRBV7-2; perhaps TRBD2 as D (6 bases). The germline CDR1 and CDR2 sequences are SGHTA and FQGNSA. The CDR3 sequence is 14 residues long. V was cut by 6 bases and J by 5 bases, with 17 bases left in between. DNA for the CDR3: TGTGCCAGCAGGACGGCGGGAAGCGTTCACGAGCAGTACTTC. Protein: CASRTAGSVHEQYF.

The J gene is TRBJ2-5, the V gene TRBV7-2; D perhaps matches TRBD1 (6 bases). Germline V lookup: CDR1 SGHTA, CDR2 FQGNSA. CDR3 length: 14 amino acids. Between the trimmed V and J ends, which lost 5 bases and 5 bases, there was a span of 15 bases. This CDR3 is CASSAQTGGETQYF. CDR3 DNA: TGTGCCAGCAGCGCACAGACAGGCGGGGAGACCCAGTACTTC.

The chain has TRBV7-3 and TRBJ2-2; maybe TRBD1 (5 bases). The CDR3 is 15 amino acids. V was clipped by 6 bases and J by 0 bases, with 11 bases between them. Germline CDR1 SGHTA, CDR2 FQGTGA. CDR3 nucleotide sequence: TGTGCCAGCAGTCAGGGCCAACCGAACACCGGGGAGCTGTTTTTT. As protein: CASSQGQPNTGELFF. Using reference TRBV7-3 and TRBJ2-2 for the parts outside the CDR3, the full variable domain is GAGVSQTPSNKVTEKGKYVELRCDPISGHTALYWYRQSLGQGPEFLIYFQGTGAADDSGLPNDRFFAVRPEGSVSTLKIQRTERGDSAVYLCASSQGQPNTGELFFGEGSRLTVL.

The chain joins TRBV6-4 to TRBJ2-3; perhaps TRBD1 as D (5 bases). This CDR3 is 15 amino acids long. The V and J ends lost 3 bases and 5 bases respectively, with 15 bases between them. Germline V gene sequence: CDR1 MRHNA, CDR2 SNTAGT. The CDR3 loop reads CASSEQEFRGDTQYF. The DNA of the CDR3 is TGTGCCAGCAGTGAGCAGGAGTTTAGGGGAGATACGCAGTATTTT.

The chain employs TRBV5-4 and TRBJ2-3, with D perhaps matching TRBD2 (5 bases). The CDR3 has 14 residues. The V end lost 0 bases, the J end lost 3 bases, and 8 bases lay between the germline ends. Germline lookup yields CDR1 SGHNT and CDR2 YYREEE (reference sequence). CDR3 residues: CASSLAEGTDTQYF. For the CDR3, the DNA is TGTGCCAGCAGCTTGGCCGAGGGAACAGATACGCAGTATTTT.

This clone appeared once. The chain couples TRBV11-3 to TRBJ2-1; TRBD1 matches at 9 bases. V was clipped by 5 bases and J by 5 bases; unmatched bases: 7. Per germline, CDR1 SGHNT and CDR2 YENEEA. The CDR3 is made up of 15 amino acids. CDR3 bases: TGTGCCAGCAGCCCCGGGACAGGGCGCGACAATGAGCAGTTCTTC. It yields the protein CASSPGTGRDNEQFF.

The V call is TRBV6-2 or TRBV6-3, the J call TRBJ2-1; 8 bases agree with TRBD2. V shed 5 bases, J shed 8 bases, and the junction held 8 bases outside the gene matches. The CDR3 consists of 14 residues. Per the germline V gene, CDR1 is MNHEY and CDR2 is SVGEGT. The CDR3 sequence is CASSQSGSSYEQFF. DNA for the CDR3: TGTGCCAGCAGTCAAAGCGGGAGTTCTTATGAGCAGTTCTTC.

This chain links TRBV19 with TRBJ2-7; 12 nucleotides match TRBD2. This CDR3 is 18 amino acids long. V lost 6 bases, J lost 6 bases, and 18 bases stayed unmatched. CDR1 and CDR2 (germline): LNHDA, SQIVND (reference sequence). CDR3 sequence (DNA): TGTGCCAGTAGCCATAGAACCGCTAGCGGGAGGGCCCGCGCCGAGCAGTACTTC. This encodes CASSHRTASGRARAEQYF.

CDR3 sequence reads: CASSLAGAGQGSRRQPQHF. The CDR3 nucleotides read TGTGCCAGCAGCTTAGCGGGGGCGGGACAGGGAAGCCGCAGGCAGCCCCAGCATTTT. The V and J genes are TRBV7-2 and TRBJ1-5; 9 bases align to TRBD1. V lost 0 bases, J lost 7 bases, and 16 bases stayed unmatched. This CDR3 spans 19 amino acids. CDR1 SGHTA and CDR2 FQGNSA come from the germline V gene.

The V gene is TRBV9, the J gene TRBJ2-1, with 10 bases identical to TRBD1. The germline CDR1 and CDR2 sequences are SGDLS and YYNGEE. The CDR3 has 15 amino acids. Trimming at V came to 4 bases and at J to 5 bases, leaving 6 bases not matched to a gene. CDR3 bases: TGTGCCAGCAGCTGGACAGGGGGACTAAACAATGAGCAGTTCTTC. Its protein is CASSWTGGLNNEQFF.

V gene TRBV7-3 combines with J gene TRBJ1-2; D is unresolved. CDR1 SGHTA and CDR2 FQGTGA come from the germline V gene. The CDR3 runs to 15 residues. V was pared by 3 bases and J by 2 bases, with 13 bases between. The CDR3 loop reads CASSLTGGKNYGYTF. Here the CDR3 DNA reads TGTGCCAGCAGCTTGACGGGAGGGAAAAACTATGGCTACACCTTC.

The CDR3 nucleotides are TGTGCCAGCTCACCCGAGACAGGGGGCGATCAGCCCCAGCATTTT. It specifies CASSPETGGDQPQHF. This chain joins TRBV18 and TRBJ1-5; 10 bases line up with TRBD1. Germline CDR1 reads KGHSH; CDR2 reads LQKENI. The CDR3 has 15 residues. J lost 5 bases, V lost 3 bases, and 4 bases had no gene match.

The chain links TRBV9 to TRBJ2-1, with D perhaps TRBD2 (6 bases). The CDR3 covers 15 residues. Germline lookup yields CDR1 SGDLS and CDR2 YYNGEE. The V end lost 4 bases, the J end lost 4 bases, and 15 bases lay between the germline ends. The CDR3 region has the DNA TGTGCCAGCAGCCCGCTGGGGCGGGATTACAATGAGCAGTTCTTC. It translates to CASSPLGRDYNEQFF. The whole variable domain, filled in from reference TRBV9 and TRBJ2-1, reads DSGVTQTPKHLITATGQRVTLRCSPRSGDLSVYWYQQSLDQGLQFLIQYYNGEERAKGNILERFSAQQFPDLHSELNLSSLELGDSALYFCASSPLGRDYNEQFFGPGTRLTVL.

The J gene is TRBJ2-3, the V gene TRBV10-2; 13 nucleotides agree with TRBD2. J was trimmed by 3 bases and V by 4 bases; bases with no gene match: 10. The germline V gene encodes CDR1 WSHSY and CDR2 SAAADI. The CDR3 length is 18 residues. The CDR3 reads CASSGLGTSGDGTDTQYF. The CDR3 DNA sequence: TGCGCCAGCAGTGGTTTAGGGACTAGCGGGGACGGGACAGATACGCAGTATTTT.

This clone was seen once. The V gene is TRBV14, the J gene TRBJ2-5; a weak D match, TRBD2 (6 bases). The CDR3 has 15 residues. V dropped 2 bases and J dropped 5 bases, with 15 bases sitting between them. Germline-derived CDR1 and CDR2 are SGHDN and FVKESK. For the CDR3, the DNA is TGTGCCAGCAGCCAAACCATCGGGAGTTGGGAGACCCAGTACTTC. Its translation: CASSQTIGSWETQYF.

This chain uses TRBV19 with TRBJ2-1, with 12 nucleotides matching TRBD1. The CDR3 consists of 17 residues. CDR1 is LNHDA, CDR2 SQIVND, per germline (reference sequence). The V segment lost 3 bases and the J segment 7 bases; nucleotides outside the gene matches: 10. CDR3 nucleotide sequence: TGTGCCAGTAGTATCACCGGGACAGGGGGCAACCTGAATGAGCAGTTCTTC. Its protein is CASSITGTGGNLNEQFF.

The CDR3 region is CASSQAGQGGTEAFF. CDR3 nucleotide sequence: TGCGCCAGCAGCCAAGCCGGACAGGGCGGCACTGAAGCTTTCTTT. V gene TRBV5-1 combines with J gene TRBJ1-1, with TRBD1 matching over 8 bases. V dropped 4 bases and J dropped 4; count of bases not matched to a gene: 9. Looked up from germline, CDR1 is SGHRS and CDR2 is YFSETQ. There are 15 residues in the CDR3.

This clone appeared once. CDR3 bases: TGCGCCAGCAGCCAACGACAGGGGGGACAAGAGACCCAGTACTTC. It specifies CASSQRQGGQETQYF. The V gene is TRBV4-3, the J gene TRBJ2-5; 9 bases align to TRBD1. In germline, CDR1 is LGHNA, CDR2 YSLEER. Losses at the gene ends were 2 bases for V and 2 bases for J; bases not matched to a gene: 3. This CDR3 has 15 amino acids.

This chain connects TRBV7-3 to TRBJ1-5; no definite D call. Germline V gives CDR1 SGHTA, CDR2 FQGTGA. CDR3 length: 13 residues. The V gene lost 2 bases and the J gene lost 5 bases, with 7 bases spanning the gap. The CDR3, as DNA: TGTGCCAGCAGCTTATCGGTTTATCAGCCCCAGCATTTT. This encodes CASSLSVYQPQHF.

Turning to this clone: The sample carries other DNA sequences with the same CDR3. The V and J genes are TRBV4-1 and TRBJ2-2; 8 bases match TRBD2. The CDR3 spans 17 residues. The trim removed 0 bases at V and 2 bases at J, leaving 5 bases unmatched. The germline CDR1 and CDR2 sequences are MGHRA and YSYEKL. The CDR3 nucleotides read TGCGCCAGCAGCCAAGATACGGGGGGGGCAAACACCGGGGAGCTGTTTTTT. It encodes CASSQDTGGANTGELFF.

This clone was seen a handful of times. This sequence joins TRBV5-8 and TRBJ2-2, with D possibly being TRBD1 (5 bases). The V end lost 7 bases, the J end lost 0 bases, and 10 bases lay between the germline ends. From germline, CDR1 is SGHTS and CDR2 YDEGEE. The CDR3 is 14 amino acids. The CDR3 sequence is CASLRQTNTGELFF. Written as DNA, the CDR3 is TGTGCCAGCCTCAGACAGACGAACACCGGGGAGCTGTTTTTT.

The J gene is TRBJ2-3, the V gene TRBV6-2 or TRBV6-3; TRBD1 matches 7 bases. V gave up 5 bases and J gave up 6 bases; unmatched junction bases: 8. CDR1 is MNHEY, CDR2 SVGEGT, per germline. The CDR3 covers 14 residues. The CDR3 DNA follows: TGTGCCAGCAGTCAACCACAGGGGCGGGATACGCAGTATTTT. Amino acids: CASSQPQGRDTQYF.

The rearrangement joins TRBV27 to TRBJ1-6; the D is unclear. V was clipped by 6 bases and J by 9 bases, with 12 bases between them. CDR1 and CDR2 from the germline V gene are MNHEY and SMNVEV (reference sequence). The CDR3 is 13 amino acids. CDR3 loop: CASSPPGSSPLHF. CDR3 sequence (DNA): TGTGCCAGCAGCCCACCCGGGAGTTCACCCCTCCACTTT.

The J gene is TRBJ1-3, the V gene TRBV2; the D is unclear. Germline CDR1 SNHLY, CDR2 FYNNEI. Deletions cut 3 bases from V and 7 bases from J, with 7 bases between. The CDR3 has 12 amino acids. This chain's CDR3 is CASSDYGNTIYF. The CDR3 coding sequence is TGTGCCAGCAGTGATTACGGTAACACCATATATTTT.

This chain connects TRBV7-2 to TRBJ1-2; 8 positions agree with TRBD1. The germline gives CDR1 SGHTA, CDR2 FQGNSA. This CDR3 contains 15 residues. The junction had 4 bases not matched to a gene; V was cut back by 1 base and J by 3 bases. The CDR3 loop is CASSLEQGAYYGYTF. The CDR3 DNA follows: TGTGCCAGCAGCTTAGAGCAGGGGGCTTACTATGGCTACACCTTC.

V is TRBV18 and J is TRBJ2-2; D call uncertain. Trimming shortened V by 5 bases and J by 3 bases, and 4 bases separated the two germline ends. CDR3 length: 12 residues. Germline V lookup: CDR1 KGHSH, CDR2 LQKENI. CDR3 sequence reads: CASSSYTGELFF. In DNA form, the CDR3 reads TGTGCCAGCTCATCATACACCGGGGAGCTGTTTTTT.

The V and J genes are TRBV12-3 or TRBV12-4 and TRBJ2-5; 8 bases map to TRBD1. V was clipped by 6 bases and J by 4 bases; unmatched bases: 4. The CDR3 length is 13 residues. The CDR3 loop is CASSGQGGETQYF. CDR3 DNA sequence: TGTGCCAGCAGCGGACAGGGTGGAGAGACCCAGTACTTC.

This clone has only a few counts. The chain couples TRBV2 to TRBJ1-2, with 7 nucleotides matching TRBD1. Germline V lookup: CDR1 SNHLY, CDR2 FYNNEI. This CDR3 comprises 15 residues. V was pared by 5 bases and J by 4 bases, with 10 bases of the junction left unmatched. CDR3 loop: CASSSTGVLPYGYTF. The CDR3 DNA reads TGTGCCAGCAGTAGTACAGGGGTCCTCCCCTATGGCTACACCTTC.

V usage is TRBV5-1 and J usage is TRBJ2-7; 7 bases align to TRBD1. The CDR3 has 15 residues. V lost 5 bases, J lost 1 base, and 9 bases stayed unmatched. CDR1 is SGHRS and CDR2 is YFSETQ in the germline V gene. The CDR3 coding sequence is TGCGCCAGCAGAACTGAGGGGGCCTCGTCCTACGAGCAGTACTTC. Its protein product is CASRTEGASSYEQYF.